Given below is one T cell receptor beta chain in context. This entry comes from a study of shared clonotypes between healthy human individuals. Produced via immunoSEQ multiplex PCR; TCRdb's table is partial and in-frame only. In the table there are millions of clones, 85% to 95% of which are singletons. V lost 9 bases, J lost 6 bases, and 10 bases stayed unmatched. This CDR3 is built from 14 residues. CDR1 is ENHRY and CDR2 is SYGVKD in the germline V gene. This TCR came from a young man in good health. Some clones in this sample may be carry-over from other donors' samples. The genes are TRBV10-3 and TRBJ1-1; 10 bases line up with TRBD1. The sequenced sample was naive CD4+ T cells from PBMCs. Subset here: CD45RA+ positively selected. The CDR3 coding sequence is TGTGCCATAAGAGCGGACAGGGGGTTCCCTGAAGCTTTCTTT. Translating gives CAIRADRGFPEAFF.